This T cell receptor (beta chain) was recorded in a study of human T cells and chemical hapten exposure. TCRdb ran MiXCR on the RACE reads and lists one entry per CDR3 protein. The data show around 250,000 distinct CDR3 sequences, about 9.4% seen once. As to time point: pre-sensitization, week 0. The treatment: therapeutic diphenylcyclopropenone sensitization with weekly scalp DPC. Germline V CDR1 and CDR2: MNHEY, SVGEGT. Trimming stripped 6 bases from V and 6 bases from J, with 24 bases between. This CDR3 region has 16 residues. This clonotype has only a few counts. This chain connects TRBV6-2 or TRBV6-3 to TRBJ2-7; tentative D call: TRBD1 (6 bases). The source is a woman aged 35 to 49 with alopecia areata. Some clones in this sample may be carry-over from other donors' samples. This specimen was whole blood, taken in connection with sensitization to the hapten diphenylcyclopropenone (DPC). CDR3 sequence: CASSRPMNYRVREQYF. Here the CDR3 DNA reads TGTGCCAGCAGCCGCCCGATGAATTACAGGGTTCGCGAGCAGTACTTC.